The next 10 T cell receptor beta chains were all read from a single sample in a study of T cells after yellow fever vaccination. TCRdb re-analysed the 5' RACE reads in MiXCR, keeping a single row per CDR3 protein. The sample shows about 400,000 distinct CDR3 sequences, 11% of them seen only once. Source: PBMCs, taken on the day of the first yellow fever vaccination. The receptor source for this set is a man aged 18-30 years who received the YFV17D yellow fever vaccine.

This clonotype came up a few times. The genes are TRBV20-1 and TRBJ1-5, with D perhaps TRBD1 (6 bases). The V end was cut by 2 bases, the J end by 3 bases, with 14 bases between. The CDR3 loop spans 15 amino acids. Per the germline V gene, CDR1 is DFQATT and CDR2 is SNEGSKA (reference sequence). Here the CDR3 reads CSARPDRNLNQPQHF. In DNA, the CDR3 is TGCAGTGCTAGACCGGACAGAAACCTCAATCAGCCCCAGCATTTT.

This clonotype was detected a few times. The chain employs TRBV18 and TRBJ2-3, with 8 nucleotides matching TRBD1. Looked up from germline, CDR1 is KGHSH and CDR2 is LQKENI. J was trimmed by 2 bases and V by 5 bases; bases with no gene match: 9. The CDR3 runs 16 residues. The CDR3, as DNA: TGTGCCAGCTCAACAATGACAGGGGAACTCACAGATACGCAGTATTTT. This encodes CASSTMTGELTDTQYF.

A few counts support this clonotype. The V call is TRBV6-5, the J call TRBJ1-6; 9 nucleotides line up with TRBD1. Germline V gene data show CDR1 as MNHEY and CDR2 as SVGAGI. The CDR3 has 17 amino acids. With V trimmed by 4 bases and J by 8 bases, 12 bases remained unmatched. The CDR3 sequence: CASSLTSGTGWYSPLHF. CDR3 sequence (DNA): TGTGCCAGCAGTTTGACCTCCGGGACAGGGTGGTATTCACCCCTCCACTTT.

The chain recombines TRBV7-2 with TRBJ2-3; D is possibly TRBD2 (5 bases). With 2 bases removed from V and 4 bases from J, the gap between germline ends came to 13 bases. This CDR3 has 15 residues. Germline V gives CDR1 SGHTA, CDR2 FQGNSA. The CDR3 is CASSLSGRAPDTQYF. CDR3 nucleotide sequence: TGTGCCAGCAGCTTATCGGGAAGAGCGCCAGATACGCAGTATTTT.

This clonotype was counted a few times. The chain combines TRBV10-3 with TRBJ2-6; possible D gene TRBD2, 6 bases. V was cut by 6 bases and J by 0 bases, with 18 bases left in between. This CDR3 comprises 18 residues. In germline, CDR1 is ENHRY, CDR2 SYGVKD. This CDR3 reads CAIRGSTSPSSGANVLTF. As DNA, the CDR3 is TGTGCCATCAGGGGGAGCACTAGCCCCAGCTCTGGGGCCAACGTCCTGACTTTC.

This clonotype was picked up a small number of times. The gene calls are TRBV25-1 and TRBJ2-5, with 7 bases that match TRBD2. Germline V CDR1 and CDR2: MGHDK, SYGVNS. This CDR3 has 13 residues. Trimming at V came to 5 bases and at J to 8 bases, leaving 8 bases not matched to a gene. CDR3: CASSKRGGRTQYF. In DNA, the CDR3 is TGTGCCAGCAGTAAGAGGGGCGGGAGAACCCAGTACTTC.

The chain recombines TRBV12-3 or TRBV12-4 with TRBJ2-2, with a weak D call TRBD2 (5 bases). The CDR3 extends over 17 amino acids. Trimming shortened V by 6 bases and J by 4 bases, and 21 bases separated the two germline ends. The CDR3 nucleotides are TGTGCCAGCAGCCCCGATCGGTGGGCGGGTGGCACCGGGGAGCTGTTTTTT. Residues: CASSPDRWAGGTGELFF.

This clonotype was seen more than once but under ten times. This chain connects TRBV12-3 or TRBV12-4 to TRBJ2-5; tentatively, D is TRBD2 (5 bases). This CDR3 spans 12 amino acids. Trimming left V 6 bases short and J 3 bases short, with 8 bases between. This CDR3 reads CASSQREETQYF. The CDR3 DNA reads as TGTGCCAGCAGCCAGAGGGAAGAGACCCAGTACTTC.

This clonotype turned up a few times. The rearrangement uses TRBV5-5 and TRBJ2-3; D uncertain. CDR3 length: 16 residues. Trimming removed 1 base from V and 3 bases from J, with 15 bases in between. Germline assignment: CDR1 SGHKS and CDR2 YYEKEE (reference sequence). CDR3 amino acids: CASSLSRESVTDTQYF. In nucleotides, the CDR3 is TGTGCCAGCAGCTTGTCGCGTGAGTCAGTAACAGATACGCAGTATTTT.

This chain links TRBV5-1 with TRBJ2-5; 7 nucleotides align to TRBD2. Germline V CDR1 and CDR2: SGHRS, YFSETQ. With V trimmed by 0 bases and J by 5 bases, 7 bases remained unmatched. The CDR3 is 15 amino acids. CDR3 region: CASSLAGTTRETQYF. CDR3 nucleotide sequence: TGCGCCAGCAGCTTGGCCGGGACTACCCGTGAGACCCAGTACTTC.